Given below is one T cell receptor beta chain in context. The antigen is undetermined. A second PCR, run for roughly 7 to 11 cycles, used a sample-barcoded 5' primer plus a J-beta primer mix. Individual samples furnished no less than 3 million CDR3-containing paired-end reads apiece. TCRdb passed the 5' RACE reads through MiXCR, listing each CDR3 protein once. The repertoire includes 1.5 million or so distinct CDR3 sequences, about 43% of them detected once, and roughly 7.9% sits in the top ten. The sample is drawn from a study of blood T cells in healthy people across ages. Notes on the study in general: The study found more naive CD4+ cells and higher diversity in long-lived than aged donors. Older age went with lower TCR beta diversity per million T cells, in a roughly linear way.

CDR1 is MNHNS and CDR2 is SASEGT in the germline V gene. The J segment lost 5 bases and the V segment lost 5 bases, leaving 12 bases of the junction unmatched. The CDR3 contains 16 residues. Russia was home to the donors, healthy Caucasian individuals aged about 6 to 90. Sequencing was performed on blood. This TCR was sampled from a woman aged 18-29 years in good health. The V call is TRBV6-1, the J call TRBJ2-3; 8 nucleotides agree with TRBD2. CDR3 bases: TGTGCCAGCAGTCCCCTGAGCGGGGGTGGAGGAGATACGCAGTATTTT. It translates to CASSPLSGGGGDTQYF.